The T cell receptor (beta chain) described here comes from a study of blood T cell repertoires in COVID-19. Background on the study: Samples came from the United States, Italy and Spain, spanning acute and convalescent COVID-19. In each case, the material was cDNA or gDNA derived from T cells, B-cell-depleted T cells, or PBMCs.

Trimming cost V 1 base and J 7 bases, with 10 bases left between them. The CDR3 sequence is 13 residues long. Original processing methods: Amplification of reference gene primers provided the estimated nucleated cell counts. Only in-frame clones appear in the TCRdb table, and some are missing; sequencing was by immunoSEQ multiplex PCR. The V and J calls and clone size come from that table; D and trimming were worked out from the DNA. The sample records some 230,000 clones, 70% to 90% being singletons. In this sample, this clone turned up a few times. The gene calls are TRBV12-3 or TRBV12-4 and TRBJ1-1; D remains ambiguous. The sequenced material came from peripheral blood. This TCR derives from a man aged 35 to 55 with acute or convalescent COVID-19. The CDR3 loop is CASSLGAISEAFF. DNA for the CDR3: TGTGCCAGCAGTTTAGGGGCCATTAGTGAAGCTTTCTTT.